This T cell receptor (beta chain) comes out of a study of shared clonotypes between healthy human individuals. CDR1 SGHRS and CDR2 YFSETQ come from the germline V gene. The CDR3 covers 14 residues. Trimming removed 1 base at V and 4 bases at J, with 10 bases between. Memory CD4+ cells were the fraction left after CD45RA+ naive selection. Using immunoSEQ multiplex PCR, the repertoire was profiled, and TCRdb retains in-frame clones only, with some absent. Altogether roughly 700,000 clones are present, approximately 79% being singletons, with the ten largest covering over 1.5%. The TCR originated in a woman aged 30 to 39 in good health. The rearrangement links TRBV5-1 to TRBJ2-3; D not resolved. The sequencing sample was made of memory CD4+ T cells sorted from blood. Subset given: CD45RA-negative fraction. In nucleotides, the CDR3 is TGCGCCAGCAGCTTGTTAGATCCTGCAGATACGCAGTATTTT. Protein sequence: CASSLLDPADTQYF.